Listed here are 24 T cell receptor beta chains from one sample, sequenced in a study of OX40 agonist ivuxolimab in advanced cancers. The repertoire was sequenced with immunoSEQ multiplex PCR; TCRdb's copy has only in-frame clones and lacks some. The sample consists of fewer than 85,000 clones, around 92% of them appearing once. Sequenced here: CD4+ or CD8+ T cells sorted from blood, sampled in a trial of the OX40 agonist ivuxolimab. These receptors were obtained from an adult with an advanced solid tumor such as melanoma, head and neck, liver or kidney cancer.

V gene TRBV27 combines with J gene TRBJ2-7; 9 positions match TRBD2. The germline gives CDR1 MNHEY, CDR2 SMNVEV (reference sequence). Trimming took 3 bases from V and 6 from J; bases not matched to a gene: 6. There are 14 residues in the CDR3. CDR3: CASSFRTSDAEQYF. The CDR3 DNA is TGTGCCAGCAGTTTTCGGACTAGCGATGCCGAGCAGTACTTC.

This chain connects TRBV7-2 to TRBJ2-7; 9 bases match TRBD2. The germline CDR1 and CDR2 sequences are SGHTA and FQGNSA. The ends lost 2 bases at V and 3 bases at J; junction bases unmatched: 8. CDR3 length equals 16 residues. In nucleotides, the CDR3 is TGTGCCAGCAGCTTAAATCCGGGACTAGCAAACTACGAGCAGTACTTC. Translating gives CASSLNPGLANYEQYF.

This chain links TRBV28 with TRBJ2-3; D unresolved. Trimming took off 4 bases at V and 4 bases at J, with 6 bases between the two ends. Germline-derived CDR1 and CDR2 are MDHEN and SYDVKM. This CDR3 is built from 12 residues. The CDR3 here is CASSSGSDTQYF. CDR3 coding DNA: TGTGCCAGCAGTTCGGGTTCAGATACGCAGTATTTT. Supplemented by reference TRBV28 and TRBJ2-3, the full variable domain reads DVKVTQSSRYLVKRTGEKVFLECVQDMDHENMFWYRQDPGLGLRLIYFSYDVKMKEKGDIPEGYSVSREKKERFSLILESASTNQTSMYLCASSSGSDTQYFGPGTRLTVL.

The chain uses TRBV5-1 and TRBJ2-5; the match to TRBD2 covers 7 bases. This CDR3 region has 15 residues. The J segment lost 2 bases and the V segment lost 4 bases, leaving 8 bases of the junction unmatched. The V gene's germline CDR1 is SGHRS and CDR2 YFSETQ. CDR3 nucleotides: TGCGCCAGCAGCCAGGTAGCGGGTCTACAAGAGACCCAGTACTTC. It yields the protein CASSQVAGLQETQYF.

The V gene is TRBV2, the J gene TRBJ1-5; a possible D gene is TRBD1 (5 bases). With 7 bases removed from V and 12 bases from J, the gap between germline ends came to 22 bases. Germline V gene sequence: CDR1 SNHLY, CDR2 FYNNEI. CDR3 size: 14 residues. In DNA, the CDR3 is TGTGCCAGCACTAGCACGCGGAGACAGAGCGACCAGCATTTT. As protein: CASTSTRRQSDQHF.

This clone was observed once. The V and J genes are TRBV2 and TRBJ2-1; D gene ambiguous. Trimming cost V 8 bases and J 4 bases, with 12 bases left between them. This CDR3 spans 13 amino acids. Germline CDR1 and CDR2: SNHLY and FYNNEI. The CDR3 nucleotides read TGTGCCAGCGGGCAACTGGGGTACAATGAGCAGTTCTTC. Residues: CASGQLGYNEQFF.

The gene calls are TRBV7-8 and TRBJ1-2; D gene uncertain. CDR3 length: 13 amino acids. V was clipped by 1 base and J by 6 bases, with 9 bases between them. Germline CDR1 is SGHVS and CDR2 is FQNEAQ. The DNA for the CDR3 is TGTGCCAGCAGCTTAGTACAGTGGGATGGCTACACCTTC. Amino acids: CASSLVQWDGYTF.

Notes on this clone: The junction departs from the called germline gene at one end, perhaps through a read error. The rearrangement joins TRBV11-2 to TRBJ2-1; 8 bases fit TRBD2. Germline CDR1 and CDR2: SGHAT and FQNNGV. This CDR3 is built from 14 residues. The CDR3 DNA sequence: TGTGCCAGCTGCTTCGGGGGGGTCTACAATGAGCAGTTCTTC. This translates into CASCFGGVYNEQFF.

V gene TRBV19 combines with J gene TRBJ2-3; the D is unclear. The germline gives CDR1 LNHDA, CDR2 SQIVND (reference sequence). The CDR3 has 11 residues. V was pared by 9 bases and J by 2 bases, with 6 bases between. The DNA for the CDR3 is TGTGCCAGCGTCGCCACAGATACGCAGTATTTT. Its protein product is CASVATDTQYF.

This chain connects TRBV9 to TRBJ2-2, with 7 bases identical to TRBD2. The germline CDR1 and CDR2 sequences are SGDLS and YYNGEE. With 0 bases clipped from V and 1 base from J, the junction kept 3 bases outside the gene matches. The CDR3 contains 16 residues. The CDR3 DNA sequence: TGTGCCAGCAGCGTAGTCGGGGGGATGAACACCGGGGAGCTGTTTTTT. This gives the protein CASSVVGGMNTGELFF.

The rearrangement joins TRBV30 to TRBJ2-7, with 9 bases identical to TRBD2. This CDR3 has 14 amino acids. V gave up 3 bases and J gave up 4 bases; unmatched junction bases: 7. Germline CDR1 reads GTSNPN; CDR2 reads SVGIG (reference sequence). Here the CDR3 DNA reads TGTGCCTGGAGGGTTCTAGCGGGGACATACGAGCAGTACTTC. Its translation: CAWRVLAGTYEQYF.

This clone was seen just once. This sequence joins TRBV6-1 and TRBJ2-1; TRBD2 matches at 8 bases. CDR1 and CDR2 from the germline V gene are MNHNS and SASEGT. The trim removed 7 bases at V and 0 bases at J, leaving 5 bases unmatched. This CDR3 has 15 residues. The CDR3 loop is CASIIAGSSYNEQFF. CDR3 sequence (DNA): TGTGCCAGCATTATAGCGGGGAGCTCCTACAATGAGCAGTTCTTC.

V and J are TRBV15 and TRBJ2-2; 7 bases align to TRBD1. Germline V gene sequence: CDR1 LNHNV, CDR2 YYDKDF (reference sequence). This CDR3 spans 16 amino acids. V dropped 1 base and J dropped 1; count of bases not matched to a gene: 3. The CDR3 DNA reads TGTGCCACCAGCAGAGGAGGGACAGAGAACACCGGGGAGCTGTTTTTT. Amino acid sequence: CATSRGGTENTGELFF.

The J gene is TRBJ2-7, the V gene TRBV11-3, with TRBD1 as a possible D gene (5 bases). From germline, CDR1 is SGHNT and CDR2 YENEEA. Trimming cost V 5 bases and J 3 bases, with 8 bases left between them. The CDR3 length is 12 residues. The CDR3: CASSQGFYEQYF. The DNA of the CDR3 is TGTGCCAGCAGCCAGGGATTCTACGAGCAGTACTTC.

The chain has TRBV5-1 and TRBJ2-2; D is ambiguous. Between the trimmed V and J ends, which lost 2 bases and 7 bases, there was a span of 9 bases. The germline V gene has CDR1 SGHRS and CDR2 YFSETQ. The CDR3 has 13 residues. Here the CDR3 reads CASSFPRNGELFF. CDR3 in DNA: TGCGCCAGCAGCTTCCCTAGGAACGGGGAGCTGTTTTTT.

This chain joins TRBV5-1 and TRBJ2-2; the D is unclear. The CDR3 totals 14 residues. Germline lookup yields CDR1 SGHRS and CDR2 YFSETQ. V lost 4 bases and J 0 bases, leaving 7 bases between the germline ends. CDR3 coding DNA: TGCGCCAGCAGCATGAACACGAACACCGGGGAGCTGTTTTTT. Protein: CASSMNTNTGELFF.

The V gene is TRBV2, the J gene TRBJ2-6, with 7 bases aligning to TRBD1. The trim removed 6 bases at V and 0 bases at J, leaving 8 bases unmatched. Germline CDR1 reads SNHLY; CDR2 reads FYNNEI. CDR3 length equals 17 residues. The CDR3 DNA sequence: TGTGCCAGCAGGCCTGGACAGGCAGTCTCTGGGGCCAACGTCCTGACTTTC. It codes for CASRPGQAVSGANVLTF.

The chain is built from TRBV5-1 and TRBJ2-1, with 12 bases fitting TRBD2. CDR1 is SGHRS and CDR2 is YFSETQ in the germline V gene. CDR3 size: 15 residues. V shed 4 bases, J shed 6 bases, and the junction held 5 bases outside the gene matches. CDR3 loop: CASSARTSGANEQFF. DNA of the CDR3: TGCGCCAGCAGCGCCCGGACTAGCGGGGCCAATGAGCAGTTCTTC.

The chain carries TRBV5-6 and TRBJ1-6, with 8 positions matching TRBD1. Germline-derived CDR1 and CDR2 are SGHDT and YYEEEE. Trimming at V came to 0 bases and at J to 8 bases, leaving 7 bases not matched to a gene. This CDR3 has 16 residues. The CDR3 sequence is CASSLADRGGYSPLHF. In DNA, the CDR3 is TGTGCCAGCAGCTTGGCCGACAGGGGAGGGTATTCACCCCTCCACTTT.

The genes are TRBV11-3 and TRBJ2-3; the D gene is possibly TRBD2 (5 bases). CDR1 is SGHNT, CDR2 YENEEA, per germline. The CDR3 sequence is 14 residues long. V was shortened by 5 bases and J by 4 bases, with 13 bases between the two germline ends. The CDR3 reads CASSRSGSADTQYF. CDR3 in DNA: TGTGCCAGCAGCCGGAGCGGCTCCGCAGATACGCAGTATTTT.

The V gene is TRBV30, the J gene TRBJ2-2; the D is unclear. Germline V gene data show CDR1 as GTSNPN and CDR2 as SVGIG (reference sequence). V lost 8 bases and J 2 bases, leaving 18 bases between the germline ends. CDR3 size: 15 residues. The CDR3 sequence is CAADLGSLNTGELFF. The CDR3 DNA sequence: TGTGCCGCAGACTTGGGGTCCCTAAACACCGGGGAGCTGTTTTTT.

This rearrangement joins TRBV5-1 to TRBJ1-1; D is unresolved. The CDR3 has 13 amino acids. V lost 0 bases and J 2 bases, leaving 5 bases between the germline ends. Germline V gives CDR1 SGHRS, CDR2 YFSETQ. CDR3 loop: CASSLGSNTEAFF. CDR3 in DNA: TGCGCCAGCAGCTTGGGCAGTAACACTGAAGCTTTCTTT.

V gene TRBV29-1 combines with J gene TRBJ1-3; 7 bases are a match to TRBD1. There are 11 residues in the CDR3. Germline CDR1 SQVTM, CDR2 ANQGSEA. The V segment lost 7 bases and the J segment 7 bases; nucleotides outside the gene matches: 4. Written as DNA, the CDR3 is TGCAGCGGGCTCAGGGGGAACACCATATATTTT. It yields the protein CSGLRGNTIYF.

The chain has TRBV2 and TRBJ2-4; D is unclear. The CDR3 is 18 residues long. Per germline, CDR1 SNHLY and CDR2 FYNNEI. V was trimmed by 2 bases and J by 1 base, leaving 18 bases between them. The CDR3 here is CASSELRSAAAAKNIQYF. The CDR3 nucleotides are TGTGCCAGCAGTGAATTAAGGTCGGCAGCTGCTGCCAAAAACATTCAGTACTTC.